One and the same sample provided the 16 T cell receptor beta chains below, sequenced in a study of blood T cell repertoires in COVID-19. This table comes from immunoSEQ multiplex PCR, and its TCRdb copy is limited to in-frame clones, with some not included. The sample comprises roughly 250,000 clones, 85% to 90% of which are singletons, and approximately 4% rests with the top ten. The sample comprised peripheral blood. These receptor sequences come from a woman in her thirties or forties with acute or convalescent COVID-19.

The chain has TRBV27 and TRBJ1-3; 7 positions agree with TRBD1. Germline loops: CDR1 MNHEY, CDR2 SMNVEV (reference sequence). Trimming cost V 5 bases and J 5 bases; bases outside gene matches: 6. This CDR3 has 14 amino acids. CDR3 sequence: CASSPLTGRNTIYF. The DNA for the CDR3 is TGTGCCAGCAGTCCCTTGACAGGGAGAAACACCATATATTTT.

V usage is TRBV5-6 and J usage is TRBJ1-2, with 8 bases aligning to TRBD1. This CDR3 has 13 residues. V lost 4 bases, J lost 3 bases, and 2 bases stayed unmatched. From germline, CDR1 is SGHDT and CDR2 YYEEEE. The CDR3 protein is CASSVTGDYGYTF. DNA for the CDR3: TGTGCCAGCAGCGTGACAGGGGACTATGGCTACACCTTC.

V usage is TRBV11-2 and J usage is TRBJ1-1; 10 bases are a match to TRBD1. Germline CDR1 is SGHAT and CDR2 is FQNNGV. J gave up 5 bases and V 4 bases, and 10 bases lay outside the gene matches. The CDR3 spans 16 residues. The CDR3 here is CASSSRGQGIFTEAFF. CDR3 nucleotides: TGTGCCAGCAGCTCCCGGGGACAGGGGATTTTTACTGAAGCTTTCTTT.

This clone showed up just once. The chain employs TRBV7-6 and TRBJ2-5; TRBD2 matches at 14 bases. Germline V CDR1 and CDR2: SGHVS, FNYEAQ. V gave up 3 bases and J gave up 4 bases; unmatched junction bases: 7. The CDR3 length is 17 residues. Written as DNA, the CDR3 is TGTGCCAGCAGCTTCTTTTCCGGGACTAGCGGGGGAGAGACCCAGTACTTC. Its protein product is CASSFFSGTSGGETQYF.

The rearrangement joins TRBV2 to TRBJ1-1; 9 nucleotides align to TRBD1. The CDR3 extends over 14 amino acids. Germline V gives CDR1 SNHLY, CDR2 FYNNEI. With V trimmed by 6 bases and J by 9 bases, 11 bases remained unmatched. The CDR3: CASRVLPGQGQAFF. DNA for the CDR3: TGTGCCAGCAGGGTTCTTCCGGGACAGGGTCAAGCTTTCTTT.

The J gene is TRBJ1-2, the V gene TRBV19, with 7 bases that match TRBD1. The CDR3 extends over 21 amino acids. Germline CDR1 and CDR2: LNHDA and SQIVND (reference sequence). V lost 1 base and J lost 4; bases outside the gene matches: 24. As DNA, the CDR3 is TGTGCCAGTAGTATAGCCCACAGGGTACCGAACCCACAGGGGACCTCCTATGGCTACACCTTC. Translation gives CASSIAHRVPNPQGTSYGYTF.

CDR3 sequence reads: CASSQVGGTSSYNEQFF. The CDR3 region has the DNA TGCGCCAGCAGCCAAGTCGGCGGAACCAGCTCCTACAATGAGCAGTTCTTC. The genes are TRBV4-1 and TRBJ2-1; D is unresolved. V lost 1 base, J lost 0 bases, and 13 bases lay in between. The germline gives CDR1 MGHRA, CDR2 YSYEKL. This CDR3 is 17 amino acids long.

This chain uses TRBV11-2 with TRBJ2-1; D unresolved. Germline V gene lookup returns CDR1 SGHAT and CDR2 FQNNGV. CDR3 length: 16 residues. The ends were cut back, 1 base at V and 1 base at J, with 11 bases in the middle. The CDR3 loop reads CASSLGGRQSYNEQFF. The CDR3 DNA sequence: TGTGCCAGCAGCTTAGGCGGTCGGCAGTCCTACAATGAGCAGTTCTTC.

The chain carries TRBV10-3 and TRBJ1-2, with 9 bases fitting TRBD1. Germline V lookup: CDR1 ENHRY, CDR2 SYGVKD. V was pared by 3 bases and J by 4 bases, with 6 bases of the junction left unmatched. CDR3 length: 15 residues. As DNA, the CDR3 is TGTGCCATCAGTGAATTGGGACAGGGTGTCTATGGCTACACCTTC. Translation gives CAISELGQGVYGYTF.

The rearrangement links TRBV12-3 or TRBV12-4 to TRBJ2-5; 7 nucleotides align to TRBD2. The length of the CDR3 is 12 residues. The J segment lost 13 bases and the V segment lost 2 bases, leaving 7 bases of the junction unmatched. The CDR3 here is CASSLSRGVGYF. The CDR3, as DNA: TGTGCCAGCAGTTTAAGTCGGGGGGTGGGGTACTTC.

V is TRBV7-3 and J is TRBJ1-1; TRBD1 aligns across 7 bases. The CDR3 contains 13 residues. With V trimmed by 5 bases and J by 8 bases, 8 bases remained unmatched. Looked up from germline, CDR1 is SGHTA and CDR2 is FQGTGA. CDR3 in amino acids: CASSPRQGQEAFF. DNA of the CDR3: TGTGCCAGCAGCCCCCGACAGGGACAGGAAGCTTTCTTT.

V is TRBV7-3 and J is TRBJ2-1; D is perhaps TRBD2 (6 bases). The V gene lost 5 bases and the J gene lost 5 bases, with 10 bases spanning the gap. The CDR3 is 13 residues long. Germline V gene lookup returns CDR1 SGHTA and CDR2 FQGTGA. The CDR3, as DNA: TGTGCCAGCAGCCCGGGACTGCACAATGAGCAGTTCTTC. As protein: CASSPGLHNEQFF.

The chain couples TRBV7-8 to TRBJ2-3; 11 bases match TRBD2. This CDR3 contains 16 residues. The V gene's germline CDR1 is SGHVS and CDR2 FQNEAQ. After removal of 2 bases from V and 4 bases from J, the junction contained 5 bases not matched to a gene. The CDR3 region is CASSLSLAGGPDTQYF. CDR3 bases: TGTGCCAGCAGCTTAAGTTTAGCGGGGGGGCCAGATACGCAGTATTTT.

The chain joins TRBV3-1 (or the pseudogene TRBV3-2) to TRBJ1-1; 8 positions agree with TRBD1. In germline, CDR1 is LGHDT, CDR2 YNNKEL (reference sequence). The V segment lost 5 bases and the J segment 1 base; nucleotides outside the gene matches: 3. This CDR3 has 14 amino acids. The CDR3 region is CASSLGTGNTEAFF. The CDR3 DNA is TGTGCCAGCAGCTTAGGGACAGGGAACACTGAAGCTTTCTTT.

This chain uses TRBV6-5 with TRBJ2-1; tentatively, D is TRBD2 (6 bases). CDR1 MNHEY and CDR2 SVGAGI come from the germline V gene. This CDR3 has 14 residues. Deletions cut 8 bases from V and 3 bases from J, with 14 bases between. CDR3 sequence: CASGRGTHYNEQFF. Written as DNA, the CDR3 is TGTGCCAGCGGGCGGGGAACTCACTACAATGAGCAGTTCTTC.

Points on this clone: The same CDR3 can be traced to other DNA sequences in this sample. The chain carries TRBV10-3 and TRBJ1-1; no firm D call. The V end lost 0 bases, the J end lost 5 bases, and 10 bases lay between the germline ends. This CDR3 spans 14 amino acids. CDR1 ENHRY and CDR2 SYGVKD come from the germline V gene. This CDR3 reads CAISESPRGTEAFF. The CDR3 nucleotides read TGTGCCATCAGTGAGTCTCCTCGGGGAACTGAAGCTTTCTTT.